Sequencing of this T cell receptor beta chain was carried out in a study of regulatory T cells in long-lasting Graves disease. As for the study in general: A definition of persistent Graves' disease required over 5 years of antithyroid drugs plus positive TSH receptor antibodies. General study results and limits: Persistent patients shared more public clonotypes (around 3,000) than new patients (about 930). Gene preferences differed: TRBV28, TRBJ1-2, TRBJ2-5 in persistent cases.

The V and J ends lost 5 bases and 6 bases, in that order; junction bases with no gene match: 12. Germline V CDR1 and CDR2: SEHNR, FQNEAQ (reference sequence). CDR3 length: 17 residues. Combining iRepertoire HTBI primers with Arm-PCR of CDR3 regions, the authors built TCR beta libraries. TCRdb re-called the multiplex PCR reads through MiXCR, storing one row per CDR3 protein. Here the sample spans 300,000 to 350,000 distinct CDR3 sequences, about 20% being singletons. Noted time point: persistent/refractory GD, antithyroid drugs over 5 years with positive TRAb. Researchers made the TCR library from RNA that was extracted from PBMCs. In this sample, this clonotype turned up a few times. Its antigen is still unknown.

The source is a female donor with Graves disease. The source material was peripheral blood mononuclear cells (PBMCs), sampled when the disease was refractory, from a patient treated with antithyroid drugs. The chain uses TRBV7-9 and TRBJ2-2; TRBD2 aligns across 10 bases. Written as DNA, the CDR3 is TGTGCCAGCAGCCCCATTACTAGCGGGACTGGGGCCGGGGAGCTGTTTTTT. This translates into CASSPITSGTGAGELFF.